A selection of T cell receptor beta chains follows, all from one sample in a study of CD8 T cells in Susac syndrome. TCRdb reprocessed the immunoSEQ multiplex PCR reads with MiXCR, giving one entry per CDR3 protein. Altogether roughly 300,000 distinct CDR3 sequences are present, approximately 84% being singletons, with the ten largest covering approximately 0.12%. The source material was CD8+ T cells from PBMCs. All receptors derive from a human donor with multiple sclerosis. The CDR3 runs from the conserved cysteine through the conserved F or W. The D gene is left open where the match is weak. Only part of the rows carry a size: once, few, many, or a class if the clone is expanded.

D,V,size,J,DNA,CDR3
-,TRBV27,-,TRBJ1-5,TGTGCCAGACCCACGGGAGGAGGTCAGCCCCAGCATTTT,CARPTGGGQPQHF
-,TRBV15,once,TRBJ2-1,TGTGCCACCAGCTCCATAGGGAGCGCTAAATACAATGAGCAGTTCTTC,CATSSIGSAKYNEQFF
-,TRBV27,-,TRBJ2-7,TGTGCCAGCAGTTTCGGGGTAAGGGACGAGCAGTACTTC,CASSFGVRDEQYF
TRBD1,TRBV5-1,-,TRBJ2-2,TGCGCCAGCAGCCCCGACAGGGGAGGAACCGGGGAGCTGTTTTTT,CASSPDRGGTGELFF
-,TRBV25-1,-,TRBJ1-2,TGTGCCAGCAGTGGCCCAGGGCTATACACCTTC,CASSGPGLYTF
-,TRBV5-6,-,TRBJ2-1,TGTGCCAGCAGCTTGGCCCCGCAAGGTGAGCAGTTCTTC,CASSLAPQGEQFF
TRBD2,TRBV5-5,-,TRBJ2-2,TGTGCCAGCAGCTTGACTCGAGGGACTAGCGGGAGGGCCGCCGGGGAGCTGTTTTTT,CASSLTRGTSGRAAGELFF
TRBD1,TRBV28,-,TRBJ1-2,TGTGCCAGCAGTCCCTCATACACCAGGGGGCCGTATGGCTACACCTTC,CASSPSYTRGPYGYTF
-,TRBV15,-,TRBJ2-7,TGTGCCACCAGCAGGGGCCGAGAGCAATACTTC,CATSRGREQYF
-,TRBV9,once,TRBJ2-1,TGTGCCAGCAGCACACCTAGGGGACTTTACAATGAGCAGTTCTTC,CASSTPRGLYNEQFF
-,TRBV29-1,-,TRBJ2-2,TGCAGCGTTGATGGTGGAGGGGACACCGGGGAGCTGTTTTTT,CSVDGGGDTGELFF
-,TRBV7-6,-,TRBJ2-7,TGTGCCAGCAGCTTAGCCTTATCCGTTGGGTACGAGCAGTACTTC,CASSLALSVGYEQYF
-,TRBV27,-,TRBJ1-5,TGTGCCAGCAGTTTAATGTGGGACGGCAATCAGCCCCAGCATTTT,CASSLMWDGNQPQHF
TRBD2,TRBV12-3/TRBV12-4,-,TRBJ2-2,TGTGCCAGCAGTGGCCTAGCGGGAGAGGCCGGGGAGCTGTTTTTT,CASSGLAGEAGELFF
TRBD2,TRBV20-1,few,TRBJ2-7,TGCAGTGCTAGAGGCGGGAGCGAACTCTCCTACGAGCAGTACTTC,CSARGGSELSYEQYF
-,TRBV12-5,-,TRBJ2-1,TGTGCTAGTGGGGATACGACTATTTACAATGAGCAGTTCTTC,CASGDTTIYNEQFF
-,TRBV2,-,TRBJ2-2,TGTGCCATCAAAGGGGTCGGGCGGAACACCGGGGAGCTGTTTTTT,CAIKGVGRNTGELFF
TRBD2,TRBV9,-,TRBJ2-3,TGTGCCAGCAGCGTAGCCGGGAGGGACCGAGATACGCAGTATTTT,CASSVAGRDRDTQYF
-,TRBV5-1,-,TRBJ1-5,TGCGCCAGCAGCTTGGAGGGAGGGGTTAATCAGCCCCAGCATTTT,CASSLEGGVNQPQHF
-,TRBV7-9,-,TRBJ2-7,TGTGCCAGCAGCTGGGACGGTATGGAGCAGTACTTC,CASSWDGMEQYF
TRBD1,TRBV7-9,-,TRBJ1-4,TGTGCCAGCAGCGGAGACAGGGGAAGCGAAAAACTGTTTTTT,CASSGDRGSEKLFF
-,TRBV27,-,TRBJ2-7,TGTGCCAGCAGTTTGTCCGGGAGAAGGAATAACGAGCAGTACTTC,CASSLSGRRNNEQYF
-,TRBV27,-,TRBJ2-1,TGTGCCAGCAGCCCTGGGGCTAGCAATGAGCAGTTCTTC,CASSPGASNEQFF
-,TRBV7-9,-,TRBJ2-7,TGTGCCAGCAGCTCAGGGGGGAAGGACATCTCCCAACCCTACGAGCAGTACTTC,CASSSGGKDISQPYEQYF
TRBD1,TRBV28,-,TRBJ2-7,TGTGCCAGCAGTAAGACAGGGACCCACTACGAGCAGTACTTC,CASSKTGTHYEQYF
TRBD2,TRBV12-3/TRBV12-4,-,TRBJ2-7,TGTGCCAGCACTCTCGGGGGGGAGCAGTACTTC,CASTLGGEQYF
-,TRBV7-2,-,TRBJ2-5,TGTGCCAGCAGCTTAAACCCAGGGGAGACCCAGTACTTC,CASSLNPGETQYF
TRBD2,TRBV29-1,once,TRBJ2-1,TGCAGCGTGGGACTAGCGGGAGAAGGTCATGAGTTCTTC,CSVGLAGEGHEFF
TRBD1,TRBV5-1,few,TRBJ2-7,TGCGCCAGCCTAGGGGTAGGGGGCAGCGAGCAGTACTTC,CASLGVGGSEQYF
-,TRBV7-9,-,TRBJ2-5,TGTGCCAGCAGCTTCGCCGATCAAGAGACCCAGTACTTC,CASSFADQETQYF
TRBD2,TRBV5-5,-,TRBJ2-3,TGTGCCAGCAGCTTCCAGCGGGGAAGCACAGATACGCAGTATTTT,CASSFQRGSTDTQYF
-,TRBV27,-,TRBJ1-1,TGTGCCAGCAGCTCCCCGGGCCCTCCCGGGCCTGAAGCTTTCTTT,CASSSPGPPGPEAFF
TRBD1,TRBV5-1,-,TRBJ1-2,TGCGCCAGCAGCTTGGTGGACAGGGGGGCTGGCTACACCTTC,CASSLVDRGAGYTF
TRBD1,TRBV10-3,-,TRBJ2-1,TGTGCCAGTCCTCGAGGGGGCCCCACAACCAGGAATGAGCAGTTCTTC,CASPRGGPTTRNEQFF
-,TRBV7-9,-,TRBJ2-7,TGTGCCAGCAGCTCAGCCCAAGGGCAGGACGAGCAGTACTTC,CASSSAQGQDEQYF
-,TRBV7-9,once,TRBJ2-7,TGTGCCAGCAGCTCAAGAACCGGACTGGTTATCGAGCAGTACTTC,CASSSRTGLVIEQYF
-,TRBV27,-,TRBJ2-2,TGTGCCAGCAGTCTCGGGCCATACACCGGGGAGCTGTTTTTT,CASSLGPYTGELFF
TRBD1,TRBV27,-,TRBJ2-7,TGTGCCAGCAGTATGCTAACCGGGACAGGCGTCTCCTACGAGCAGTACTTC,CASSMLTGTGVSYEQYF
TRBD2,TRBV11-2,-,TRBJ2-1,TGTGCCAGCAGCCCGCGGGCGGGAGAAGACAATGAGCAGTTCTTC,CASSPRAGEDNEQFF
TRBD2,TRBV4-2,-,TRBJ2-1,TGTGCCAGCAGCCAAGATTCGGGACTAGCGGGAGGAAATGAGCAGTTCTTC,CASSQDSGLAGGNEQFF
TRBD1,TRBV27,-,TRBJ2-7,TGTGCCAGCAGTTTGAAGGGGGCGAGGTTCTACGAGCAGTACTTC,CASSLKGARFYEQYF
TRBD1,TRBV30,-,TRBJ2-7,TGTGCCTGGGACGTCGGGACAGACTCCTACGAGCAGTACTTC,CAWDVGTDSYEQYF
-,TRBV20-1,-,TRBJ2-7,TGCAGTGCTAGCGACTTGACTGCCCACCCGTACGAGCAGTACTTC,CSASDLTAHPYEQYF
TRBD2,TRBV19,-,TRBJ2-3,TGTGCCAGTAGTCCGGCTAGCGGGAGGGCAGATACGCAGTATTTT,CASSPASGRADTQYF
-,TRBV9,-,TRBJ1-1,TGTGCCAGCAGCGTAGGGGTTGGGAACACTGAAGCTTTCTTT,CASSVGVGNTEAFF
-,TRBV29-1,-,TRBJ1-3,TGCAGCGTGGCCGGTTCTCCAGATTCTTCTGGAAACACCATATATTTT,CSVAGSPDSSGNTIYF
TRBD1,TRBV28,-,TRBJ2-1,TGTGCCAGCAGTCCCCGGGACAGGGGTAGCTACAATGAGCAGTTCTTC,CASSPRDRGSYNEQFF
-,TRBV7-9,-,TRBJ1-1,TGTGCCAGCGGGCCGGGCAGACTGAACACTGAAGCTTTCTTT,CASGPGRLNTEAFF
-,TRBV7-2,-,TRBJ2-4,TGTGCCAGTATATTTCCGGGACCAAATATAGCCAAAAACATTCAGTACTTC,CASIFPGPNIAKNIQYF
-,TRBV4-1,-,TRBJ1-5,TGCGCCAGCAGCCGCCGACGGGGGGCCCAGCATTTT,CASSRRRGAQHF
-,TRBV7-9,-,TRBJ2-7,TGTGCCAGCAGCTTAGCTACGCTAGTCGTATCTGACGAGCAGTACTTC,CASSLATLVVSDEQYF
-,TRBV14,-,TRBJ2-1,TGTGCCAGTCAAACCACCTCGACCGGTCGGGGCTTGAATGAGCAGTTCTTC,CASQTTSTGRGLNEQFF
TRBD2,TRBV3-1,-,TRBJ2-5,TGTGCCAGCAGCCAAGTAGGTCTAGCGGAGTTACAAGAGACCCAGTACTTC,CASSQVGLAELQETQYF